This TCR beta chain comes out of a study of cytomegalovirus exposure and HLA in healthy donors. Overall study context: Genotyping of 400 or so donors showed that 80% to 85% belonged to the Caucasian-associated ancestry cluster.

This CDR3 is built from 16 residues. Trimming cost V 0 bases and J 5 bases; bases outside gene matches: 6. Germline loops: CDR1 SGHRS, CDR2 YFSETQ. PCR was performed using 60 Vbeta and 13 Jbeta primers. How the authors handled the data: Among the unique TCR beta chains that a later analysis counted, around 82 million in all, approximately 12 million were shared. Sequencing was performed with immunoSEQ multiplex PCR; in TCRdb, only in-frame clones are kept and a portion is missing. Clonal size and the V and J genes are those of that table, whereas D and trimming came from the DNA. The table records 200,000 or so clones, 84% of them present only once. Whole-study results and caveats: Of the V segments, some could not be distinguished, including TRBV6-2 and TRBV6-3, and were excluded.

In the case of this clone: The antigen is unknown.

The V gene is TRBV5-1, the J gene TRBJ2-5, with TRBD2 matching 11 bases. The sequenced sample consisted of PBMCs. This TCR was sampled from a boy under 18 in good health and CMV-seronegative. The CDR3 region has the DNA TGCGCCAGCAGCTTGGGACTAGCGGGAAAGAGTGAGACCCAGTACTTC. Translating it yields CASSLGLAGKSETQYF.